This entry lists 24 T cell receptor beta chains sequenced from one sample in a study of Ad26.COV2.S vaccination and SARS-CoV-2 variants. The treatment here: roughly 20 received Ad26.COV2.S at low or high dose, single or two shots; about five received placebo; per-sample allocation not given. Following the first vaccine or placebo injection, samples were taken on day 63. The protocol was immunoSEQ multiplex PCR, while the TCRdb copy is restricted to in-frame clones and leaves out a portion. The sample lists 400,000 to 500,000 clones, 80% to 90% occurring once. The material sequenced was peripheral blood, taken in a trial of Ad26.COV2.S vaccine versus placebo. Source of these receptors: a person aged 18-60 years who received the Ad26.COV2.S COVID-19 vaccine or a placebo.

The count of this clone is one. The V and J genes are TRBV5-1 and TRBJ2-3, with D perhaps TRBD1 (5 bases). V shed 4 bases and J shed 4 bases, with 16 bases lying between them. The germline CDR1 and CDR2 sequences are SGHRS and YFSETQ. The CDR3 covers 15 residues. DNA of the CDR3: TGCGCCAGCAGCCCGGACACGGCCCGCCCAGATACGCAGTATTTT. As protein: CASSPDTARPDTQYF.

The rearrangement joins TRBV5-1 to TRBJ2-3; D not resolved. Germline assignment: CDR1 SGHRS and CDR2 YFSETQ. The CDR3 loop spans 16 amino acids. V dropped 4 bases and J dropped 1 base, with 16 bases sitting between them. CDR3 amino acids: CASSPPGSHGTDTQYF. The CDR3 DNA reads as TGCGCCAGCAGCCCGCCAGGCTCTCATGGCACAGATACGCAGTATTTT.

CDR3 protein: CASSLPSGTGALRGGYTF. The CDR3 DNA reads as TGTGCCAGCAGCTTGCCGTCCGGGACAGGGGCTTTGAGGGGTGGCTACACCTTC. V and J are TRBV28 and TRBJ1-2; 10 positions agree with TRBD1. The J segment lost 7 bases and the V segment lost 6 bases, leaving 20 bases of the junction unmatched. Germline V gives CDR1 MDHEN, CDR2 SYDVKM. This CDR3 has 18 residues.

The J gene is TRBJ2-5, the V gene TRBV5-1; D possibly uses TRBD1 or TRBD2 (5 bases each). Germline V CDR1 and CDR2: SGHRS, YFSETQ. This CDR3 is built from 17 residues. V gave up 2 bases and J gave up 2 bases, with 19 bases separating them. In DNA, the CDR3 is TGCGCCAGCAGCTTAGAAAGGGGTGGAGGTTGGCAAGAGACCCAGTACTTC. It is translated as CASSLERGGGWQETQYF.

The chain employs TRBV5-5 and TRBJ2-3; D is undetermined. V was shortened by 2 bases and J by 2 bases, with 12 bases between the two germline ends. CDR1 SGHKS and CDR2 YYEKEE come from the germline V gene (reference sequence). The CDR3 totals 15 residues. DNA of the CDR3: TGTGCCAGCAGCTTATTGGCCTCGGACACAGATACGCAGTATTTT. Its translation: CASSLLASDTDTQYF.

This clone appeared a single time. Here the CDR3 reads CASSVPGGAFTSTDTQYF. The CDR3 coding sequence is TGCGCCAGCAGCGTACCCGGGGGGGCGTTTACGAGCACAGATACGCAGTATTTT. The chain couples TRBV5-1 to TRBJ2-3; 8 nucleotides line up with TRBD2. The J segment lost 0 bases and the V segment lost 4 bases, leaving 13 bases of the junction unmatched. Per germline, CDR1 SGHRS and CDR2 YFSETQ. This CDR3 is built from 18 residues.

The genes are TRBV2 and TRBJ1-2; D may be TRBD1 (5 bases). Germline V gene data show CDR1 as SNHLY and CDR2 as FYNNEI. V was pared by 5 bases and J by 3 bases, with 22 bases between. The CDR3 has 17 residues. CDR3 DNA sequence: TGTGCCAGCAGTATCCCGGGACTCACGGACCCTCACTATGGCTACACCTTC. As protein: CASSIPGLTDPHYGYTF.

This chain connects TRBV9 to TRBJ2-5, with TRBD2 matching 13 bases. J gave up 3 bases and V 0 bases, and 2 bases lay outside the gene matches. The CDR3 is 16 residues long. Germline V gives CDR1 SGDLS, CDR2 YYNGEE. CDR3 residues: CASSVGGLAGKETQYF. DNA of the CDR3: TGTGCCAGCAGCGTAGGGGGACTAGCGGGAAAAGAGACCCAGTACTTC.

This sequence joins TRBV19 and TRBJ2-1; no reliable D call. Germline assignment: CDR1 LNHDA and CDR2 SQIVND (reference sequence). V was pared by 2 bases and J by 0 bases, with 8 bases between. The CDR3 totals 15 residues. CDR3 sequence reads: CASSIPEASYNEQFF. Written as DNA, the CDR3 is TGTGCCAGTAGTATACCCGAGGCCTCCTACAATGAGCAGTTCTTC. The whole variable domain, filled in from reference TRBV19 and TRBJ2-1, reads DGGITQSPKYLFRKEGQNVTLSCEQNLNHDAMYWYRQDPGQGLRLIYYSQIVNDFQKGDIAEGYSVSREKKESFPLTVTSAQKNPTAFYLCASSIPEASYNEQFFGPGTRLTVL.

The chain carries TRBV6-5 and TRBJ2-3; D remains unclear. Germline V gene data show CDR1 as MNHEY and CDR2 as SVGAGI. CDR3 length: 12 residues. V was cut by 6 bases and J by 6 bases, with 10 bases left in between. The CDR3 region has the DNA TGTGCCAGCAGCCTGACTGGTGATACGCAGTATTTT. This gives the protein CASSLTGDTQYF.

The chain has TRBV11-1 and TRBJ2-1; no firm D call. CDR3 length: 14 amino acids. Trimming stripped 4 bases from V and 7 bases from J, with 14 bases between. Germline CDR1 SGHAT, CDR2 FQDESV (reference sequence). In DNA form, the CDR3 reads TGTGCCAGCAGCTCCCGACCCATAAAAAATGAGCAGTTCTTC. It specifies CASSSRPIKNEQFF.

The rearrangement joins TRBV27 to TRBJ2-5; the match to TRBD1 covers 7 bases. The trim removed 5 bases at V and 3 bases at J, leaving 9 bases unmatched. From germline, CDR1 is MNHEY and CDR2 SMNVEV (reference sequence). This CDR3 has 15 residues. Here the CDR3 reads CASSNKQGNEETQYF. CDR3 sequence (DNA): TGTGCCAGCAGTAATAAACAGGGGAATGAAGAGACCCAGTACTTC.

V usage is TRBV18 and J usage is TRBJ2-3; a possible D gene is TRBD2 (6 bases). The CDR3 consists of 14 residues. V dropped 6 bases and J dropped 1 base, with 11 bases sitting between them. Germline-derived CDR1 and CDR2 are KGHSH and LQKENI. This CDR3 is CASSVGGGTDTQYF. CDR3 coding DNA: TGTGCCAGCTCTGTGGGAGGTGGCACAGATACGCAGTATTTT. The variable domain in full, with the rest retrieved from reference TRBV18 and TRBJ2-3, is NAGVMQNPRHLVRRRGQEARLRCSPMKGHSHVYWYRQLPEEGLKFMVYLQKENIIDESGMPKERFSAEFPKEGPSILRIQQVVRGDSAAYFCASSVGGGTDTQYFGPGTRLTVL.

This clone showed up just once. The V and J genes are TRBV18 and TRBJ2-5; 14 positions match TRBD2. The CDR3 consists of 17 residues. CDR1 KGHSH and CDR2 LQKENI come from the germline V gene. The V segment lost 2 bases and the J segment 5 bases; nucleotides outside the gene matches: 7. The CDR3 here is CASSPTGTSGSAETQYF. CDR3 nucleotide sequence: TGTGCCAGCTCACCAACCGGGACTAGCGGGAGCGCTGAGACCCAGTACTTC.

In nucleotides, the CDR3 is TGTGCCAGCAGTGAAAAGCATAACTCTGGAAACACCATATATTTT. It specifies CASSEKHNSGNTIYF. The gene calls are TRBV6-1 and TRBJ1-3; no clear D gene. The CDR3 has 15 residues. The germline CDR1 and CDR2 sequences are MNHNS and SASEGT. Trimming took off 2 bases at V and 0 bases at J, with 8 bases between the two ends.

V gene TRBV2 combines with J gene TRBJ2-5; a weak D match, TRBD1 (6 bases). V was clipped by 6 bases and J by 4 bases, with 18 bases between them. Germline CDR1 is SNHLY and CDR2 is FYNNEI. The CDR3 is 15 residues long. DNA for the CDR3: TGTGCCAGCAGACTCCAGGGGTCGGTCGGAGAGACCCAGTACTTC. Translation: CASRLQGSVGETQYF.

Comments on this clone: Other nucleotide sequences in the sample specify the same CDR3. V and J are TRBV18 and TRBJ1-1; D gene unclear. V lost 2 bases and J lost 1, with 8 bases in between. The CDR3 runs 14 residues. The germline V gene has CDR1 KGHSH and CDR2 LQKENI. Here the CDR3 reads CASSPGRGNTEAFF. The CDR3 DNA follows: TGTGCCAGCTCACCAGGGCGGGGGAACACTGAAGCTTTCTTT.

V is TRBV3-1 (or the pseudogene TRBV3-2) and J is TRBJ2-1; 12 nucleotides line up with TRBD2. The germline V gene encodes CDR1 LGHDT and CDR2 YNNKEL (reference sequence). V gave up 1 base and J gave up 9 bases; unmatched junction bases: 7. This CDR3 spans 16 amino acids. The CDR3 loop is CASSQVAGLAGVEQFF. The CDR3 DNA reads TGTGCCAGCAGCCAAGTTGCGGGACTAGCGGGTGTTGAGCAGTTCTTC.

The chain recombines TRBV6-5 with TRBJ2-1, with 9 bases lining up with TRBD1. Germline V gives CDR1 MNHEY, CDR2 SVGAGI. J gave up 10 bases and V 0 bases, and 1 base lay outside the gene matches. The CDR3 is 13 amino acids. The CDR3, as DNA: TGTGCCAGCAGTTACTCCGGGACAGGGGAGCAGTTCTTC. It translates to CASSYSGTGEQFF.

The chain is built from TRBV7-2 and TRBJ2-1; no reliable D call. V gave up 3 bases and J gave up 10 bases, with 16 bases separating them. Germline loops: CDR1 SGHTA, CDR2 FQGNSA. The CDR3 sequence is 14 residues long. In nucleotides, the CDR3 is TGTGCCAGCAGCTTCAACCGCCCTGGCTCAGAGCAGTTCTTC. Its translation: CASSFNRPGSEQFF. The whole variable domain, filled in from reference TRBV7-2 and TRBJ2-1, reads GAGVSQSPSNKVTEKGKDVELRCDPISGHTALYWYRQSLGQGLEFLIYFQGNSAPDKSGLPSDRFSAERTGGSVSTLTIQRTQQEDSAVYLCASSFNRPGSEQFFGPGTRLTVL.

CDR3 DNA: TGTGCCAGCAGCCAAGCAGGGGGGGGTAATCAGCCCCAGCATTTT. This translates into CASSQAGGGNQPQHF. The chain joins TRBV4-2 to TRBJ1-5, with 7 bases identical to TRBD1. The V and J ends lost 1 base and 4 bases, in that order; junction bases with no gene match: 4. This CDR3 has 15 amino acids. In germline, CDR1 is LGHNA, CDR2 YNFKEQ.

The gene calls are TRBV6-5 and TRBJ1-3, with D perhaps matching TRBD1 (6 bases). Germline assignment: CDR1 MNHEY and CDR2 SVGAGI. CDR3 length: 14 amino acids. V lost 7 bases to trimming and J lost 3 bases, with 13 bases between them. CDR3 sequence reads: CASIVGGYGNTIYF. CDR3 bases: TGTGCCAGCATAGTGGGGGGCTATGGAAACACCATATATTTT.

V is TRBV28 and J is TRBJ1-2; perhaps TRBD1 as D (5 bases). The CDR3 has 17 residues. Germline-derived CDR1 and CDR2 are MDHEN and SYDVKM. The V and J ends lost 3 bases and 4 bases respectively, with 21 bases between them. The CDR3 nucleotides are TGTGCCAGCAGTTTTGGGGCGGGAGGGGATTTAGCCTATGGCTACACCTTC. Residues: CASSFGAGGDLAYGYTF.

The sample holds one count of this clone. The J gene is TRBJ1-6, the V gene TRBV5-4, with TRBD1 matching 7 bases. This CDR3 has 13 amino acids. CDR1 SGHNT and CDR2 YYREEE come from the germline V gene (reference sequence). Unmatched junction bases numbered 5, after V lost 6 bases and J lost 8 bases. The CDR3: CASKGQGDSPLHF. The CDR3 coding sequence is TGTGCCAGCAAGGGGCAGGGGGATTCACCCCTCCACTTT.